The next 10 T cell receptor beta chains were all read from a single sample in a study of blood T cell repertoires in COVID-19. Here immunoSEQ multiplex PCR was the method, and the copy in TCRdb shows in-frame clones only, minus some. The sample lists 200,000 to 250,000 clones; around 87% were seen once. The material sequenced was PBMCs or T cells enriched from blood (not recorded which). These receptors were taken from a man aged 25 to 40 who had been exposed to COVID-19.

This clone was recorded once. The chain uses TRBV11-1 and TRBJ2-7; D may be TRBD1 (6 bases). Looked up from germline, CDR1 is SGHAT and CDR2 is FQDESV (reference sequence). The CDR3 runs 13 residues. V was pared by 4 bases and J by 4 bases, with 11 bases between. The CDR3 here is CASSSHQGYEQYF. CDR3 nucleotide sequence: TGTGCCAGCAGCTCTCACCAGGGGTACGAGCAGTACTTC.

The DNA for the CDR3 is TGTGCCAGCAGTGACCTCGGTTCTGCCACTGAAGCTTTCTTT. Encoded protein: CASSDLGSATEAFF. The V gene is TRBV2, the J gene TRBJ1-1; no clear D. V lost 3 bases and J 4 bases, leaving 12 bases between the germline ends. The germline gives CDR1 SNHLY, CDR2 FYNNEI. This CDR3 is 14 amino acids long.

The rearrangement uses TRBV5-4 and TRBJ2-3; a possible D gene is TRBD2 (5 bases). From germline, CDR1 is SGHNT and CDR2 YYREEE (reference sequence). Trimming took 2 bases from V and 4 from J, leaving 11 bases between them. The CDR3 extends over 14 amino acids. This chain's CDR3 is CASSFASSADTQYF. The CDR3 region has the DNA TGTGCCAGCAGCTTCGCTAGCAGTGCAGATACGCAGTATTTT.

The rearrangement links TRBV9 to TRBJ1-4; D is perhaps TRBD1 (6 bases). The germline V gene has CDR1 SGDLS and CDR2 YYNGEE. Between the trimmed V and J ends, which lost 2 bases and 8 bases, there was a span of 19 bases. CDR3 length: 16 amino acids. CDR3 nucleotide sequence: TGTGCCAGCAGCGTTACCCGAGGGGGGGGTGTAGAAAAACTGTTTTTT. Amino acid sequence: CASSVTRGGGVEKLFF.

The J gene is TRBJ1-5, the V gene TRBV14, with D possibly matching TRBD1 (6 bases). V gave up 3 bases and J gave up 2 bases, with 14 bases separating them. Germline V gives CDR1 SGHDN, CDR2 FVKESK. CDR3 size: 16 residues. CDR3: CASSHPGGLGNQPQHF. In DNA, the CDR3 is TGTGCCAGCAGCCATCCGGGGGGGCTCGGCAATCAGCCCCAGCATTTT. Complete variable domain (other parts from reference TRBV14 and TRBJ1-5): EAGVTQFPSHSVIEKGQTVTLRCDPISGHDNLYWYRRVMGKEIKFLLHFVKESKQDESGMPNNRFLAERTGGTYSTLKVQPAELEDSGVYFCASSHPGGLGNQPQHFGDGTRLSIL.

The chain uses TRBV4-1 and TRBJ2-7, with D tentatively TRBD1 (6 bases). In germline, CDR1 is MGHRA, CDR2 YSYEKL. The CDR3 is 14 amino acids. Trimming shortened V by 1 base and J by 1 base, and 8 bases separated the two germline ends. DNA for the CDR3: TGCGCCAGCAGCCAAGGGGACAATTCCTACGAGCAGTACTTC. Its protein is CASSQGDNSYEQYF.

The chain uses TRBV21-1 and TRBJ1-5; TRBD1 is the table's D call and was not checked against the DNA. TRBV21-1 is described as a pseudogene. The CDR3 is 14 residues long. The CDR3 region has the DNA TGTGCCAGCAGCAAAAACAGGGTTTTGCAGCCCCAGCATTTT. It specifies CASSKNRVLQPQHF.

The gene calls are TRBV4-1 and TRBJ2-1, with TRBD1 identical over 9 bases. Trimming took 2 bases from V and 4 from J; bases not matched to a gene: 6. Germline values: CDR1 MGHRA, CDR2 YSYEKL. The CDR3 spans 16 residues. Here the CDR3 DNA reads TGCGCCAGCAGCCAACCTTTCGGGACAGGGTACAATGAGCAGTTCTTC. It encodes CASSQPFGTGYNEQFF.

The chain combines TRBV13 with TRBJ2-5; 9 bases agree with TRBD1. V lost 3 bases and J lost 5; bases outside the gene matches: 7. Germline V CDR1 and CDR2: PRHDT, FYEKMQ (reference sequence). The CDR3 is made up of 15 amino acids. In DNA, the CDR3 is TGTGCCAGCAGCTTGATCGGGACAGGGCTGGAGACCCAGTACTTC. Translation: CASSLIGTGLETQYF.

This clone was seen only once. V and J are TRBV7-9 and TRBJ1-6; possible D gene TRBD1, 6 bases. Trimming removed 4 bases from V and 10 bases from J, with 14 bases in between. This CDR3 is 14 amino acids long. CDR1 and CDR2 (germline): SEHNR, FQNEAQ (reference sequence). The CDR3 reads CASSWGQGPSPLHF. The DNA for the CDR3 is TGTGCCAGCAGCTGGGGGCAGGGTCCCTCACCCCTCCACTTT.